This entry features one T cell receptor (beta chain) sequence. The data stem from a study of OX40 agonist ivuxolimab in advanced cancers. Looked up from germline, CDR1 is SGHDT and CDR2 is YYEEEE. V lost 4 bases to trimming and J lost 5 bases, with 7 bases between them. The CDR3 sequence is 11 residues long. The protocol was immunoSEQ multiplex PCR, while the TCRdb copy is restricted to in-frame clones and leaves out a portion. The table has over 20,000 clones, approximately 90% seen once; the top ten hold 20% to 30%. The sample in question was CD4+ or CD8+ T cells sorted from blood, obtained in a trial of the OX40 agonist ivuxolimab. The chain joins TRBV5-6 to TRBJ2-7, with D unclear. This clonotype originated in an adult with an advanced solid tumor such as melanoma, head and neck, liver or kidney cancer. This CDR3 reads CASSVPNEQYF. In DNA form, the CDR3 reads TGTGCCAGCAGCGTCCCTAACGAGCAGTACTTC.